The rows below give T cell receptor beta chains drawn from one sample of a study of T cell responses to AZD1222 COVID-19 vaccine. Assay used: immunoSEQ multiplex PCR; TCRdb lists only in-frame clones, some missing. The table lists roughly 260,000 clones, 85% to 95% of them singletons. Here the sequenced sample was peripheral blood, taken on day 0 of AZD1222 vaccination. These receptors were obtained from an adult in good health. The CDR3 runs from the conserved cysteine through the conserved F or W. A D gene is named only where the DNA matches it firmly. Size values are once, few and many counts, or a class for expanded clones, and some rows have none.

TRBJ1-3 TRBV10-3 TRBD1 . TGTGCCATCAGCGCGGACAGGGTTAACACCATATATTTT CAISADRVNTIYF
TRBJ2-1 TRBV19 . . TGTGCCAGTAGTTCCCGCGGCGGGGTAGCGCTTCACTCCGGCAATGAGCAGTTCTTC CASSSRGGVALHSGNEQFF
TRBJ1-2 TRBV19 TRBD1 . TGTGCCAGTAGTTCCCCCAGGGAGACAGGGGGCCGAAATGGCTACACCTTC CASSSPRETGGRNGYTF
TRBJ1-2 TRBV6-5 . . TGTGCCAGCGGGCTTGGAGGCAACTATGGCTACACCTTC CASGLGGNYGYTF
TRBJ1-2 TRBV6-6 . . TGTGCCAGCAGGGACCGGGAACTGGGCAACTATGGCTACACCTTC CASRDRELGNYGYTF
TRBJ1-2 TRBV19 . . TGTGCCAGTAGATCGGCTCAAGCTAACTATGGCTACACCTTC CASRSAQANYGYTF
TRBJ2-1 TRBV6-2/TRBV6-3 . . TGTGCCAGCAGTCTAGCACGGGAGAGAGAGCAGTTCTTC CASSLAREREQFF
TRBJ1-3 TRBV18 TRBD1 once TGTGCCAGCTCACCAGTGCCCTCCCCACAGGGGGCAAGGAACACCATATATTTT CASSPVPSPQGARNTIYF
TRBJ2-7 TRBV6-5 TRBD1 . TGTGCCAGCAGTTACCGTGACAGGGAACACGAGCAGTACTTC CASSYRDREHEQYF
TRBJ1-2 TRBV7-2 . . TGTGCCAGCAGCTTAGTGAAGGACTATGGCTACACCTTC CASSLVKDYGYTF
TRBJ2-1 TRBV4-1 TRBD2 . TGCGCCAGCAGCCAAGGGCGGGGGGGCTACAATGGGCAGTTCTTC CASSQGRGGYNGQFF
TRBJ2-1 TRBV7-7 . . TGTGCCAGCAGCTTAAGTGGCCCGAACAATGAGCAGTTCTTC CASSLSGPNNEQFF
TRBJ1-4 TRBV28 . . TGTGCCAGCAGTTTAACCAACATGGGAGATGAAAAACTGTTTTTT CASSLTNMGDEKLFF
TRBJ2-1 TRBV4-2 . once TGTGCCAGCAGCCATGGGAATGAGCAGTTCTTC CASSHGNEQFF
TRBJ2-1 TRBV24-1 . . TGTGCCACCAGTGATTTGGAGGGGAGGTCCTACAATGAGCAGTTCTTC CATSDLEGRSYNEQFF
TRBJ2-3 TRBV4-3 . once TGCGCCAGCAGCCATGTGACAGGATTAGCAGATACGCAGTATTTT CASSHVTGLADTQYF
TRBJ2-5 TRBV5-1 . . TGCGCCAGCAGCTTGCAGGGGACACAACAAGAGACCCAGTACTTC CASSLQGTQQETQYF
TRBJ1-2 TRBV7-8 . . TGTGCCAGCAGCTCCGGGGGCGCCTATGGCTACACCTTC CASSSGGAYGYTF
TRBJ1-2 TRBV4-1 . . TGCGCCAGCAGCCAACAGGGAAACTATGGCTACACCTTC CASSQQGNYGYTF
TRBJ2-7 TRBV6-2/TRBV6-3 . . TGTGCCAGCAGTCTTTCGGCCTACGAGCAGTACTTC CASSLSAYEQYF
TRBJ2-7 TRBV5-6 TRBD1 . TGTGCCAGCAGCTTTACCGACAGGGGTTACGAGCAGTACTTC CASSFTDRGYEQYF
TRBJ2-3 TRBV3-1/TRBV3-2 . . TGTGCCAGCGGTGGGGGGGCCGGGTCAGATACGCAGTATTTT CASGGGAGSDTQYF
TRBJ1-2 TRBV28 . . TGTGCCAGCAGTTCCCAGAGGTGGGATGGCTACACCTTC CASSSQRWDGYTF
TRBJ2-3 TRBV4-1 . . TGCGCCAGCAGCCAGAGCCCGAAAGGGTGGGCCATGAGCACAGATACGCAGTATTTT CASSQSPKGWAMSTDTQYF
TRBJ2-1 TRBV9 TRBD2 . TGTGCCAGCAGCGTCCCCGGGAGGGGTGGCTACAATGAGCAGTTCTTC CASSVPGRGGYNEQFF
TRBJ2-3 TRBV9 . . TGTGCCAGCGACGTAGGGGGGACGAGCACAGATACGCAGTATTTT CASDVGGTSTDTQYF
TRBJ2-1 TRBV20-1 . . TGCAGTGCTAGTAAGAGCTCCTACAATGAGCAGTTCTTC CSASKSSYNEQFF
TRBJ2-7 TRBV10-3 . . TGTGCCATCAGTGTGGGAGGGGGGGCCTACGAGCAGTACTTC CAISVGGGAYEQYF
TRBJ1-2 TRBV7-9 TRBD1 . TGTGCCAGCAGCCGGGACAGGGGGCCCAGGGAGTATGGCTACACCTTC CASSRDRGPREYGYTF